Shown below are 11 T cell receptor beta chains from a single sample sequenced in a study of blood T cell repertoires in COVID-19 (TCRdb year 2020). The library came from the immunoSEQ multiplex PCR assay. The source is immuneACCESS, and TCRdb retained only in-frame sequences with V and J called. Part of the clones is not carried over; for the studies checked, unresolved V genes explain less than half of this, and the remainder is unexplained. The sample contains some 150,000 clones, more than 70% of them found a single time. The ten largest clones capture approximately 10% of the sample. The sample taken for sequencing was peripheral blood. The receptors derive from a man aged 45-60 years with active or convalescent COVID-19.

The chain combines TRBV29-1 with TRBJ2-7, with D tentatively TRBD1 (6 bases). V dropped 7 bases and J dropped 1 base, with 8 bases sitting between them. Per germline, CDR1 SQVTM and CDR2 ANQGSEA. This CDR3 region has 11 residues. CDR3 region: CSAGQSYEQYF. The DNA for the CDR3 is TGCAGCGCTGGACAGTCCTACGAGCAGTACTTC.

The chain couples TRBV18 to TRBJ2-2; D unclear. Trimming shortened V by 6 bases and J by 4 bases, and 15 bases separated the two germline ends. The V gene's germline CDR1 is KGHSH and CDR2 LQKENI. This CDR3 is 15 amino acids long. The CDR3 nucleotides are TGTGCCAGCTCCGAGGTAGCCCCCGGCACCGGGGAGCTGTTTTTT. Protein: CASSEVAPGTGELFF. The full variable domain, its missing parts supplied by reference TRBV18 and TRBJ2-2, is NAGVMQNPRHLVRRRGQEARLRCSPMKGHSHVYWYRQLPEEGLKFMVYLQKENIIDESGMPKERFSAEFPKEGPSILRIQQVVRGDSAAYFCASSEVAPGTGELFFGEGSRLTVL.

The chain links TRBV5-1 to TRBJ1-6; 7 positions match TRBD1. This CDR3 is built from 14 residues. Trimming cost V 4 bases and J 10 bases; bases outside gene matches: 8. Germline CDR1 is SGHRS and CDR2 is YFSETQ. The CDR3 reads CASSLGQDFSPLHF. As DNA, the CDR3 is TGCGCCAGCAGCCTAGGACAGGACTTCTCACCCCTCCACTTT.

The chain carries TRBV29-1 and TRBJ2-7; D is perhaps TRBD1 (5 bases). The CDR3 loop spans 12 amino acids. Germline loops: CDR1 SQVTM, CDR2 ANQGSEA. Deletions cut 5 bases from V and 5 bases from J, with 13 bases between. CDR3 DNA: TGCAGCGTTTATTCTGGGGCTGACGAGCAGTACTTC. Protein: CSVYSGADEQYF.

V is TRBV3-1 (or the pseudogene TRBV3-2) and J is TRBJ1-1; weak D call: TRBD1 (5 bases). Germline CDR1 and CDR2: LGHDT and YNNKEL (reference sequence). There are 12 residues in the CDR3. V lost 1 base and J 8 bases, leaving 8 bases between the germline ends. CDR3 in DNA: TGTGCCAGCAGCCAAGGGGCAGGGGAAGCTTTCTTT. Translating it yields CASSQGAGEAFF.

The rearrangement joins TRBV11-3 to TRBJ2-5; the D gene is possibly TRBD1 (5 bases). Per the germline V gene, CDR1 is SGHNT and CDR2 is YENEEA. The ends were cut back, 0 bases at V and 2 bases at J, with 10 bases in the middle. The CDR3 consists of 15 residues. The CDR3 region is CASSLEAGPQETQYF. The CDR3 coding sequence is TGTGCCAGCAGCTTAGAGGCAGGGCCGCAAGAGACCCAGTACTTC.

The CDR3 sequence is CASSGTQRLTTNEKLFF. In DNA form, the CDR3 reads TGTGCCAGTAGTGGGACACAGCGCCTAACAACTAATGAAAAACTGTTTTTT. The chain recombines TRBV19 with TRBJ1-4, with D possibly TRBD1 on 6 matching bases. The CDR3 consists of 17 residues. Germline V gives CDR1 LNHDA, CDR2 SQIVND (reference sequence). V gave up 5 bases and J gave up 0 bases, with 16 bases separating them.

The chain uses TRBV19 and TRBJ1-5, with TRBD1 identical over 9 bases. The CDR3 loop spans 15 amino acids. Trimming took 5 bases from V and 8 from J; bases not matched to a gene: 10. Per the germline V gene, CDR1 is LNHDA and CDR2 is SQIVND (reference sequence). In DNA form, the CDR3 reads TGTGCCAGTAGTTATCGCCGGGACAGGGAAGAGCCCCAGCATTTT. Protein: CASSYRRDREEPQHF.

The CDR3 nucleotides read TGTGCCGGGCGGGCGCTTCATATCACCTTC. Its translation is CAGRALHITF. The V gene is TRBV7-6, the J gene TRBJ1-2; the D is unclear. Germline CDR1 and CDR2: SGHVS and FNYEAQ. V lost 11 bases and J lost 13, with 17 bases in between. CDR3 length: 10 amino acids.

The chain combines TRBV28 with TRBJ2-7; TRBD1 aligns across 10 bases. The CDR3 covers 14 residues. Trimming removed 7 bases from V and 6 bases from J; junction bases left unmatched: 9. The germline V gene encodes CDR1 MDHEN and CDR2 SYDVKM. CDR3 protein: CASTLGTGDSEQYF. In DNA form, the CDR3 reads TGTGCCAGCACCTTGGGGACAGGGGACAGCGAGCAGTACTTC. Combining the CDR3 with reference TRBV28 and TRBJ2-7 gives the whole variable domain DVKVTQSSRYLVKRTGEKVFLECVQDMDHENMFWYRQDPGLGLRLIYFSYDVKMKEKGDIPEGYSVSREKKERFSLILESASTNQTSMYLCASTLGTGDSEQYFGPGTRLTVT.

The chain recombines TRBV6-6 with TRBJ2-3; 7 bases match TRBD2. The CDR3 totals 15 residues. Germline CDR1 MNHNY, CDR2 SVGAGI (reference sequence). With V trimmed by 2 bases and J by 4 bases, 6 bases remained unmatched. In nucleotides, the CDR3 is TGTGCCAGCAGTTACATGGGAGGGCCCGCAGATACGCAGTATTTT. This encodes CASSYMGGPADTQYF.